This is a list of T cell receptor beta chains from one sample in a study of technical replicates of blood from several donors. Profiling relied on immunoSEQ multiplex PCR, and the TCRdb table lists in-frame clones only, not all of them. The data contain some 70,000 clones, 95% of them singletons. The sample consisted of T cells isolated from PBMCs. These receptors were collected from a human donor in good health. CDR3s include the opening cysteine and the closing phenylalanine or tryptophan. The D gene is left open where the match is weak. Expanded clones get a size class; other rows say once, few or many, or leave the size out.

TRBV5-4	NA	TRBJ2-3	TRBD2	TGTGCCAGCAGCTCTGGGCTAGCGGGGGGCACAGATACGCAGTATTTT	CASSSGLAGGTDTQYF
TRBV4-1	NA	TRBJ2-3	TRBD2	TGCGCCAGCAGCCAATCGCCCAGCGGGAGTGAGGCCGCAGATACGCAGTATTTT	CASSQSPSGSEAADTQYF
TRBV28	NA	TRBJ2-1	NA	TGTGCCAGCAGCCCTACCCCCGGGGGTACTGAGCAGTTCTTC	CASSPTPGGTEQFF
TRBV5-7	NA	TRBJ2-1	TRBD1	TGTGCCAGCAGCTTGAAGGGGGCTAACAATGAGCAGTTCTTC	CASSLKGANNEQFF
TRBV23-1	NA	TRBJ1-5	NA	TGCGCCAGCAGTCAAATAAGCAGGGCCGGGCAGCCCCAGCATTTT	CASSQISRAGQPQHF
TRBV2	NA	TRBJ2-3	TRBD2	TGTGCCAGCAGTGGACGACTAGCGGGGGCAATAAGCACAGATACGCAGTATTTT	CASSGRLAGAISTDTQYF
TRBV30	NA	TRBJ1-2	NA	TGTGCCTGCTCTCGGAGCGGAGTCGGGGGCTACACCTTC	CACSRSGVGGYTF
TRBV9	NA	TRBJ2-2	NA	TGTGCCAGCAGCGCCGGGGGAATAAACACCGGGGAGCTGTTTTTT	CASSAGGINTGELFF
TRBV2	NA	TRBJ2-1	NA	TGTGCCAGCCAGCGGGTTAGCTCCTACAATGAGCAGTTCTTC	CASQRVSSYNEQFF
TRBV2	NA	TRBJ2-2	NA	TGTGCCAGCAGCGCCGGGTCTGAGAACACCGGGGAGCTGTTTTTT	CASSAGSENTGELFF
TRBV27	NA	TRBJ2-7	NA	TGTGCCAGCAGTCCTGGATCTCAGGGGGGCGAGCAGTACTTC	CASSPGSQGGEQYF
TRBV25-1	NA	TRBJ2-3	TRBD2	TGTGCCAGCAGCGCGCTAGCGGGGGTGGCGGATACGCAGTATTTT	CASSALAGVADTQYF
TRBV20-1	NA	TRBJ2-1	TRBD1	TGCAGTGCCGACAGGGGGCATGAGCAGTTCTTC	CSADRGHEQFF
TRBV7-2	NA	TRBJ1-5	NA	TGTGCCAGCTTAGCCGGCCTAGGTCAGCCCCAGCATTTT	CASLAGLGQPQHF
TRBV13	NA	TRBJ2-2	TRBD1	TGTGCCAGCAGCTCCAACAGGGGTAGCACCGGGGAGCTGTTTTTT	CASSSNRGSTGELFF
TRBV28	once	TRBJ2-1	TRBD1	TGTGCCAGCAGTTACGGGGACAGGAGCTCCTACAATGAGCAGTTCTTC	CASSYGDRSSYNEQFF
TRBV5-1	NA	TRBJ1-1	NA	TGCGCCAGCAGCTTGGACAGGTCGAACACTGAAGCTTTCTTT	CASSLDRSNTEAFF
TRBV6-1	once	TRBJ2-4	TRBD2	TGTGCCAGCAGGGGAGCGGGACGGCACATTCAGTACTTC	CASRGAGRHIQYF
TRBV18	few	TRBJ1-2	NA	TGTGCCAGCTCACCACCACCAGGGCTAGATGGCTACACCTTC	CASSPPPGLDGYTF
TRBV14	once	TRBJ2-3	NA	TGTGCCAGCGGAGGGGTTAGGACAGATACGCAGTATTTT	CASGGVRTDTQYF
TRBV10-3	NA	TRBJ2-2	TRBD1	TGTGCCATCAGTCCGGACAGGACGAACACCGGGGAGCTGTTTTTT	CAISPDRTNTGELFF
TRBV19	once	TRBJ1-2	TRBD1	TGTGCCAGTAGGCAAAGGGACAGGCGAGCTAACTATGGCTACACCTTC	CASRQRDRRANYGYTF
TRBV6-5	NA	TRBJ1-2	NA	TGTGCCAGCAGTTACTCGATGTCGAGCTATGGCTACACCTTC	CASSYSMSSYGYTF
TRBV7-6	NA	TRBJ2-6	TRBD1	TGTGCCAGCAGCTTCAGGGGGCCCCTTTTTCCTGGGGCCAACGTCCTGACTTTC	CASSFRGPLFPGANVLTF
TRBV27	NA	TRBJ1-1	NA	TGTGCCAGCAGTTTAGATCGTGGGCACATGAACACTGAAGCTTTCTTT	CASSLDRGHMNTEAFF
TRBV5-4	NA	TRBJ2-7	TRBD1	TGTGCCAGCAGCTTACCCTCGGACAGGACTGACTACGAGCAGTACTTC	CASSLPSDRTDYEQYF
TRBV4-1	NA	TRBJ2-2	TRBD2	TGCGCCAGCAGCCAGTGGACTAGCGGGAGGGGCACCGGGGAGCTGTTTTTT	CASSQWTSGRGTGELFF